Below, 10 T cell receptor beta chains from the same sample are listed, as sequenced in a study of shared clonotypes between healthy human individuals. Naive CD8 cells lacked CD45RO and underwent positive selection for CCR7, leaving out terminally differentiated effector memory CD45RA+ cells. Sequenced by immunoSEQ multiplex PCR; TCRdb stores in-frame clones only, minus some. Of some 2.1 million clones listed, 80% to 95% are singletons. Specimen: naive CD8+ T cells from PBMCs. The receptors derive from a man aged 18-30 years in good health. Some clones in this sample may be carry-over from other donors' samples.

The gene calls are TRBV27 and TRBJ1-1; D gene unclear. This CDR3 has 14 residues. V was pared by 7 bases and J by 4 bases, with 16 bases between. Germline CDR1 MNHEY, CDR2 SMNVEV (reference sequence). The CDR3 DNA follows: TGTGCCAGCACCTCCCGGACGAAGGGCACTGAAGCTTTCTTT. Translated: CASTSRTKGTEAFF.

In the case of this clone: This sample also contains other DNA sequences that code for the same CDR3. The chain couples TRBV7-9 to TRBJ1-2, with D unresolved. This CDR3 contains 12 residues. The V gene's germline CDR1 is SEHNR and CDR2 FQNEAQ (reference sequence). The V and J ends lost 3 bases and 4 bases respectively, with 6 bases between them. The CDR3 here is CASSFRGYGYTF. The CDR3 DNA is TGTGCCAGCAGCTTCCGGGGCTATGGCTACACCTTC.

CDR3 nucleotide sequence: TGTGCCAGCAGTGAAGGACAGACAGCCACAGATACGCAGTATTTT. Its translation: CASSEGQTATDTQYF. This chain uses TRBV2 with TRBJ2-3, with D possibly being TRBD1 (5 bases). The germline gives CDR1 SNHLY, CDR2 FYNNEI. Trimming took off 1 base at V and 2 bases at J, with 10 bases between the two ends. The CDR3 is made up of 15 amino acids.

J is TRBJ2-1 and V is TRBV27; 7 bases are shared with TRBD1. CDR1 and CDR2 from the germline V gene are MNHEY and SMNVEV (reference sequence). The V and J ends lost 5 bases and 2 bases, in that order; junction bases with no gene match: 6. The CDR3 has 15 residues. The CDR3 DNA reads as TGTGCCAGCAGTGTTGGACAGGTGACCTACAATGAGCAGTTCTTC. Translation: CASSVGQVTYNEQFF.

This chain links TRBV28 with TRBJ1-1; D gene unclear. The germline gives CDR1 MDHEN, CDR2 SYDVKM. V dropped 2 bases and J dropped 0 bases, with 22 bases sitting between them. The CDR3 runs 19 residues. CDR3 amino acids: CASSLRPQTLLFLNTEAFF. In DNA form, the CDR3 reads TGTGCCAGCAGTTTAAGGCCCCAGACTCTACTTTTCTTGAACACTGAAGCTTTCTTT.

V gene TRBV9 combines with J gene TRBJ2-2; D not certain. The CDR3 is made up of 15 amino acids. Per germline, CDR1 SGDLS and CDR2 YYNGEE. Trimming removed 0 bases at V and 2 bases at J, with 8 bases between. This chain's CDR3 is CASSVVGINTGELFF. CDR3 DNA: TGTGCCAGCAGCGTAGTAGGTATTAACACCGGGGAGCTGTTTTTT.

This chain joins TRBV19 and TRBJ1-1; D not certain. V was pared by 5 bases and J by 6 bases, with 16 bases between. CDR3 length: 14 residues. In germline, CDR1 is LNHDA, CDR2 SQIVND (reference sequence). The CDR3: CASSLYEQGPEAFF. The CDR3 coding sequence is TGTGCCAGTAGTCTATACGAACAAGGCCCTGAAGCTTTCTTT.

This clone is a singleton in its sample. This chain connects TRBV5-4 to TRBJ2-3; D gene uncertain. Trimming left V 5 bases short and J 4 bases short, with 11 bases between. Looked up from germline, CDR1 is SGHNT and CDR2 is YYREEE (reference sequence). The CDR3 is 13 amino acids. The CDR3 protein is CASRGGFADTQYF. CDR3 DNA: TGTGCCAGCAGGGGTGGTTTCGCAGATACGCAGTATTTT.

The CDR3: CASSRGTGPTAADTGELFF. The CDR3 nucleotides are TGCGCCAGCAGTAGGGGCACAGGGCCGACTGCGGCGGACACCGGGGAGCTGTTTTTT. The chain employs TRBV10-1 and TRBJ2-2; D possibly corresponds to TRBD1 (6 bases). This CDR3 spans 19 amino acids. V lost 5 bases and J 3 bases, leaving 25 bases between the germline ends. CDR1 WNHNN and CDR2 SYGVQD come from the germline V gene (reference sequence).

The rearrangement joins TRBV27 to TRBJ2-7; 10 bases are shared with TRBD1. The CDR3 totals 16 residues. J lost 2 bases, V lost 5 bases, and 9 bases had no gene match. Germline-derived CDR1 and CDR2 are MNHEY and SMNVEV (reference sequence). The chain's CDR3 is CASSNLGDRGTYEQYF. DNA of the CDR3: TGTGCCAGCAGTAACCTCGGGGACAGGGGCACCTACGAGCAGTACTTC.